These 6 T cell receptor beta chains came from one sample sequenced in a study of post-analysis software for immune sequencing data. Study outcomes and limitations: Five TRBV segments, TRBV5-6, TRBV5-1 and TRBV20-1 among them, were found more frequent in patients than controls.

These receptors have no known antigen. The authors incorporated unique molecular identifiers into the TCR beta cDNA libraries. MiXCR, run by TCRdb on the PCR reads, gives a single entry per CDR3 protein. The sample lists hundreds of thousands of distinct CDR3 sequences; about 32% were seen once. Sample: blood. All receptors derive from a girl aged 5-17 years with multiple sclerosis.

This clonotype was counted a few times. CDR3 sequence: CASSKGLAGSSEQFF. The CDR3, as DNA: TGTGCCAGCAGCAAGGGACTAGCCGGGAGTAGTGAGCAGTTCTTC. This chain uses TRBV12-3 or TRBV12-4 with TRBJ2-1; 9 nucleotides agree with TRBD2. Trimming removed 6 bases from V and 9 bases from J; junction bases left unmatched: 12. This CDR3 comprises 15 residues.

The chain employs TRBV6-5 and TRBJ1-1, with a tentative D call TRBD1 (6 bases). The germline V gene encodes CDR1 MNHEY and CDR2 SVGAGI. The CDR3 totals 14 residues. V was trimmed by 6 bases and J by 1 base, leaving 12 bases between them. In nucleotides, the CDR3 is TGTGCCAGCAGGCCCGACAGGAGGAACACTGAAGCTTTCTTT. Amino acids: CASRPDRRNTEAFF.

The chain carries TRBV6-6 and TRBJ2-7; 12 nucleotides agree with TRBD2. Germline V lookup: CDR1 MNHNY, CDR2 SVGAGI (reference sequence). This CDR3 region has 14 residues. J lost 7 bases, V lost 7 bases, and 8 bases had no gene match. The CDR3 DNA is TGTGCCAGCAAATTGCCTAGCGGGAGGGGGGAGCAGTACTTC. Translated: CASKLPSGRGEQYF.

Worth noting for this clonotype: At one end the junction does not follow the germline gene, possibly because of a read error. This chain joins TRBV7-2 and TRBJ2-1; weak D call: TRBD2 (7 bases). Germline V gene data show CDR1 as SGHTA and CDR2 as FQGNSA. CDR3 size: 16 residues. This chain's CDR3 is CASSALAGAIYDEQFF. The CDR3 region has the DNA TGTGCCAGCAGCGCCCTGGCGGGGGCGATCTACGATGAGCAGTTCTTC.

This clonotype was detected once. The chain combines TRBV6-6 with TRBJ1-2, with 7 bases matching TRBD1. J lost 10 bases, V lost 6 bases, and 14 bases had no gene match. This CDR3 has 14 residues. Germline CDR1 and CDR2: MNHNY and SVGAGI (reference sequence). The CDR3 is CASSPDPGTANYTF. The DNA of the CDR3 is TGTGCCAGCAGCCCAGACCCTGGGACAGCGAACTACACCTTC.

This clonotype was detected only a few times. This chain links TRBV4-1 with TRBJ2-1; the D is unclear. The CDR3 totals 15 residues. Trimming took 1 base from V and 9 from J, leaving 16 bases between them. Germline CDR1 reads MGHRA; CDR2 reads YSYEKL. The CDR3 nucleotides read TGCGCCAGCAGCCAAGCGAGAGACTTCTTGGGTGAGCAGTTCTTC. This translates into CASSQARDFLGEQFF.